This passage covers 6 T cell receptor beta chains from one sample sequenced in a study of post-analysis software for immune sequencing data. Broader study findings: Comparison of patients with controls showed five TRBV segments more frequent in patients, TRBV5-6, TRBV5-1 and TRBV20-1 among them.

The antigens of these receptors remain unknown. TCR beta cDNA libraries included unique molecular identifiers. TCRdb re-called the PCR reads through MiXCR, storing one row per CDR3 protein. There are roughly 580,000 distinct CDR3 sequences in the sample; 44% occur only once, and roughly 1.7% lies in the top ten. Source material: blood. Receptors originate from a girl aged 10-17 years with multiple sclerosis.

This chain joins TRBV5-1 and TRBJ2-5, with 12 bases lining up with TRBD1. The CDR3 sequence is 15 residues long. Trimming took 3 bases from V and 2 from J; bases not matched to a gene: 2. Germline lookup yields CDR1 SGHRS and CDR2 YFSETQ. CDR3 coding DNA: TGCGCCAGCAGCTGGGGACAGGGGGCTCAAGAGACCCAGTACTTC. It codes for CASSWGQGAQETQYF.

In this sample, this clonotype turned up a few times. The chain couples TRBV6-6 to TRBJ2-7; the D is unclear. With 5 bases removed from V and 9 bases from J, the gap between germline ends came to 20 bases. CDR3 length equals 14 residues. Germline V gene lookup returns CDR1 MNHNY and CDR2 SVGAGI (reference sequence). In DNA, the CDR3 is TGTGCCAGCAGTATTCAGCCTACCGGGTCACGGCAGTACTTC. Translation: CASSIQPTGSRQYF.

The chain links TRBV12-3 or TRBV12-4 to TRBJ2-7; TRBD2 agrees at 10 bases. This CDR3 region has 14 residues. V lost 7 bases and J lost 4; bases outside the gene matches: 7. The CDR3 reads CASIASGSIYEQYF. The CDR3 coding sequence is TGTGCCAGCATCGCTAGCGGGAGTATATACGAGCAGTACTTC.

The chain recombines TRBV20-1 with TRBJ2-3; TRBD2 is a possible D gene (7 bases). Trimming cost V 7 bases and J 5 bases, with 16 bases left between them. This CDR3 region has 13 residues. Germline CDR1 DFQATT, CDR2 SNEGSKA (reference sequence). CDR3 DNA sequence: TGCAGTGGGGAGGGGGGGGCCGGAGATACGCAGTATTTT. Translating it yields CSGEGGAGDTQYF.

This clonotype was detected a few times. The chain joins TRBV10-3 to TRBJ2-1; perhaps TRBD2 as D (5 bases). CDR1 and CDR2 (germline): ENHRY, SYGVKD. Trimming removed 3 bases from V and 9 bases from J, with 12 bases in between. The CDR3 is 13 amino acids. CDR3 coding DNA: TGTGCCATCAGTGAACTCAGCGGAGGTGAGCAGTTCTTC. As protein: CAISELSGGEQFF.

The CDR3: CASSRLRTAGGYEQYF. CDR3 DNA: TGCGCCAGCAGCCGCCTCAGGACGGCGGGAGGTTACGAGCAGTACTTC. The chain employs TRBV5-1 and TRBJ2-7, with 8 bases fitting TRBD2. CDR1 is SGHRS, CDR2 YFSETQ, per germline. The CDR3 length is 16 residues. V gave up 4 bases and J gave up 4 bases; unmatched junction bases: 13.